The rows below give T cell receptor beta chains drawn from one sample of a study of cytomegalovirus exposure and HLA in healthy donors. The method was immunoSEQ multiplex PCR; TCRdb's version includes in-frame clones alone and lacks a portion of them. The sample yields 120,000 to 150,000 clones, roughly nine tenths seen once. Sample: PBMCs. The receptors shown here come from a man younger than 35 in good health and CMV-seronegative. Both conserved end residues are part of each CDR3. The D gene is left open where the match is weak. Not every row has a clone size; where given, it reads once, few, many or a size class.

CAISTGQWGMEQYF,TGTGCCATCAGTACGGGACAATGGGGGATGGAGCAGTACTTC,TRBV10-3,NA,TRBJ2-7,NA
CSVEDHKRGETQYF,TGCAGCGTTGAAGATCACAAACGGGGAGAGACCCAGTACTTC,TRBV29-1,NA,TRBJ2-5,NA
CASSFSDRGGNQPQHF,TGCGCCAGCAGCTTTTCGGACAGGGGCGGCAATCAGCCCCAGCATTTT,TRBV4-1,NA,TRBJ1-5,TRBD1
CASSLGPLAGGLDEQFF,TGTGCCAGCAGCTTAGGCCCCCTAGCGGGAGGCTTGGATGAGCAGTTCTTC,TRBV7-2,NA,TRBJ2-1,TRBD2
CASSLGLAGMNTGELFF,TGTGCCAGCAGCTTGGGACTAGCGGGGATGAACACCGGGGAGCTGTTTTTT,TRBV5-4,NA,TRBJ2-2,TRBD2
CASRPLQGAYNEQFF,TGTGCCAGCCGTCCCCTACAGGGGGCATACAATGAGCAGTTCTTC,TRBV6-1,NA,TRBJ2-1,TRBD1
CASSSAGPVEQYF,TGTGCCAGCAGCTCCGCAGGGCCCGTGGAGCAGTACTTC,TRBV28,once,TRBJ2-7,NA
CASSLRQGATEAFF,TGTGCCAGCAGCTTACGACAGGGGGCAACTGAAGCTTTCTTT,TRBV7-2,NA,TRBJ1-1,TRBD1
CTSSFRQGPFNTEAFF,TGCACCAGCAGCTTTAGACAGGGGCCCTTCAACACTGAAGCTTTCTTT,TRBV1,NA,TRBJ1-1,NA
CASSGLYSNQPQHF,TGTGCCAGCAGTGGACTCTATAGCAATCAGCCCCAGCATTTT,TRBV2,few,TRBJ1-5,NA
CASSRLAGGQKLETQYF,TGTGCCAGCAGTCGACTAGCGGGGGGCCAAAAACTAGAGACCCAGTACTTC,TRBV2,NA,TRBJ2-5,TRBD2
CASSNSGTGYEQYF,TGTGCCAGCAGCAACAGCGGGACTGGTTACGAGCAGTACTTC,TRBV9,NA,TRBJ2-7,TRBD2
CASSQDRGISYEQYF,TGCGCCAGCAGCCAAGACAGGGGGATCTCCTACGAGCAGTACTTC,TRBV4-3,once,TRBJ2-7,TRBD1
CASSPGQGIYQGYTF,TGTGCCAGCAGCCCGGGACAGGGGATTTATCAGGGCTACACCTTC,TRBV7-2,once,TRBJ1-2,TRBD1
CASSELGTGVSSPLHF,TGTGCCAGCAGTGAATTGGGGACAGGGGTGAGTTCACCCCTCCACTTT,TRBV2,NA,TRBJ1-6,TRBD1
CASSDITGEPLHYEQYF,TGCGCCAGCAGTGATATTACCGGGGAGCCCCTTCACTACGAGCAGTACTTC,TRBV10-2,NA,TRBJ2-7,NA
CAISDRGTYEQYF,TGTGCCATCAGTGACAGGGGCACCTACGAGCAGTACTTC,TRBV10-3,NA,TRBJ2-7,NA
CASRPGGQSTDTQYF,TGTGCCAGCCGCCCAGGAGGGCAGAGCACAGATACGCAGTATTTT,TRBV6-1,NA,TRBJ2-3,NA
CAWGGSTGETQYF,TGTGCCTGGGGGGGGTCCACCGGAGAGACCCAGTACTTC,TRBV30,NA,TRBJ2-5,NA
CASSLGDFSRVATEAFF,TGCGCCAGCAGCCTGGGGGACTTTAGTCGGGTCGCAACTGAAGCTTTCTTT,TRBV5-1,NA,TRBJ1-1,NA
CASSSSRGSYEQYF,TGTGCCAGCAGTTCCTCCAGGGGCTCCTACGAGCAGTACTTC,TRBV6-5,NA,TRBJ2-7,NA
CASTDRGLTEAFF,TGTGCCAGCACCGACAGGGGGCTTACTGAAGCTTTCTTT,TRBV19,NA,TRBJ1-1,TRBD1
CASSSGTGITGANVLTF,TGTGCCAGCAGCTCGGGGACAGGGATAACTGGGGCCAACGTCCTGACTTTC,TRBV5-4,NA,TRBJ2-6,TRBD1
CASSPRDRLAKNIQYF,TGTGCCAGTAGTCCCCGGGACAGGCTAGCCAAAAACATTCAGTACTTC,TRBV19,NA,TRBJ2-4,TRBD1
CASSEARAGWDEKLFF,TGTGCCAGCAGTGAAGCCAGGGCAGGCTGGGATGAAAAACTGTTTTTT,TRBV2,NA,TRBJ1-4,NA
CASSQDMFGDTEAFF,TGTGCCAGCAGCCAAGACATGTTCGGGGACACTGAAGCTTTCTTT,TRBV4-2,NA,TRBJ1-1,NA
CASSLGQGSYNEQFF,TGTGCCAGCAGCTTGGGACAGGGGTCCTACAATGAGCAGTTCTTC,TRBV11-3,NA,TRBJ2-1,TRBD1
CASSLLAGAYNEQFF,TGTGCCAGCTCACTACTGGCGGGAGCCTACAATGAGCAGTTCTTC,TRBV18,once,TRBJ2-1,TRBD2
CASSLGLAGGFGDEQFF,TGTGCCAGCAGCCTCGGACTAGCGGGAGGTTTCGGCGATGAGCAGTTCTTC,TRBV5-4,NA,TRBJ2-1,TRBD2
CASSYGGDSNQPQHF,TGTGCCAGCAGTTACGGGGGGGATAGCAATCAGCCCCAGCATTTT,TRBV6-6,NA,TRBJ1-5,NA
CASSPGSGSSYEQYF,TGTGCCAGTAGCCCGGGGTCGGGCAGTTCCTACGAGCAGTACTTC,TRBV19,NA,TRBJ2-7,NA
CASSLVFGEAFF,TGTGCCAGCAGCTTAGTGTTTGGCGAAGCTTTCTTT,TRBV7-9,NA,TRBJ1-1,NA
CASSHGLEGETQYF,TGCGCCAGCAGCCACGGACTAGAGGGTGAGACCCAGTACTTC,TRBV4-3,NA,TRBJ2-5,TRBD2
CASSQDSRTMEFF,TGTGCCAGCAGCCAAGATTCCAGGACTATGGAGTTCTTC,TRBV4-2,NA,TRBJ2-1,NA
CASSFGQGSNQPQHF,TGTGCCAGCAGTTTTGGACAGGGTAGCAATCAGCCCCAGCATTTT,TRBV27,NA,TRBJ1-5,TRBD1
CASGWGTGTVRPQHF,TGTGCTAGTGGTTGGGGGACAGGTACGGTAAGGCCCCAGCATTTT,TRBV12-5,NA,TRBJ1-5,TRBD1
CASSMTGGANTGELFF,TGTGCCAGCTCAATGACAGGGGGAGCGAACACCGGGGAGCTGTTTTTT,TRBV18,NA,TRBJ2-2,TRBD1
CASSFASVDEQYF,TGTGCCAGCAGCTTTGCTAGCGTAGACGAGCAGTACTTC,TRBV11-2,NA,TRBJ2-7,NA
CASSEGTANYGYTF,TGTGCCAGCAGTGAGGGGACAGCAAACTATGGCTACACCTTC,TRBV2,NA,TRBJ1-2,TRBD1
CASSPLGENNYGYTF,TGTGCCAGCAGTCCCCTCGGGGAGAATAACTATGGCTACACCTTC,TRBV19,NA,TRBJ1-2,NA
CASSPRGARGYGYTF,TGCGCCAGCAGCCCGCGGGGGGCGAGGGGCTATGGCTACACCTTC,TRBV4-1,NA,TRBJ1-2,NA
CASSLYSGETQYF,TGTGCCAGCAGCTTGTACTCCGGGGAGACCCAGTACTTC,TRBV5-6,NA,TRBJ2-5,NA